The subject of this entry is one T cell receptor (beta chain). As yet, its antigen is unknown. This record belongs to a study of beta chain features in type 1 diabetes. Findings and caveats of the study: TCRB CDR3s from Type 1 diabetes patients were moderately but significantly shorter in all four CD4+ subsets. Individuals with type 1 diabetes displayed fewer insertions and more deletions at VDJ junctions. Patients' naive, central memory and Treg TCRB repertoires seemed closer to one another than those of healthy donors.

Expressed TCRB transcripts were sequenced after all isolated RNA was converted to cDNA. Naive, central memory and regulatory T cell samples averaged around 3.5 million immunoSEQ reads each. Clones were sequenced by immunoSEQ multiplex PCR, and TCRdb holds only the in-frame ones, with some missing. Found here are 130,000 or so clones, 9% of them singletons; the top ten hold about 0.7%. The V and J ends lost 5 bases and 3 bases respectively, with 8 bases between them. This CDR3 comprises 11 residues. Germline CDR1 and CDR2: SQVTM and ANQGSEA. Markers CD45RO/CCR7/CD25/CD127/CD95/CD27 served to sort CD4+ naive, central memory, regulatory and stem cell-like memory cells.

This chain uses TRBV29-1 with TRBJ2-7; maybe TRBD1 (5 bases). The receptor was isolated from a man aged 30 to 45 with type 1 diabetes. Sequencing used central memory CD4+ T cells from blood. The CDR3 DNA sequence: TGCAGCGTTCCCGACAGCTACGAGCAGTACTTC. It yields the protein CSVPDSYEQYF.